What follows are 15 T cell receptor beta chains derived from one specimen sequenced in a study of human T cells and chemical hapten exposure. The time point here: patch test 2, 6 weeks after DPC sensitization. Noted treatment: therapeutic diphenylcyclopropenone sensitization with weekly scalp DPC. TCRdb recomputed calls from the RACE reads with MiXCR, one row per CDR3 protein. The top ten hold 1% to 1.5% of the sample, which has 65,000 to 100,000 distinct CDR3 sequences, approximately 6.6% seen once. Here the sequenced sample was whole blood, taken in connection with sensitization to the hapten diphenylcyclopropenone (DPC). Receptors originate from a woman aged 25 to 39 with alopecia areata. Some clones in this sample may be carry-over from other donors' samples.

This clonotype turned up a few times. The genes are TRBV7-9 and TRBJ1-1; 9 nucleotides align to TRBD1. This CDR3 is built from 22 residues. V lost 2 bases to trimming and J lost 8 bases; unmatched junction nucleotides: 30. Per the germline V gene, CDR1 is SEHNR and CDR2 is FQNEAQ (reference sequence). The CDR3 DNA reads as TGTGCCAGCAGCTTAATCCGTCCACAACGTACGAAACAGGGGGCGAGCAACCTAGAAGCTTTCTTT. As protein: CASSLIRPQRTKQGASNLEAFF. Full variable domain (missing parts from reference TRBV7-9 and TRBJ1-1): DTGVSQNPRHKITKRGQNVTFRCDPISEHNRLYWYRQTLGQGPEFLTYFQNEAQLEKSRLLSDRFSAERPKGSFSTLEIQRTEQGDSAMYLCASSLIRPQRTKQGASNLEAFFGQGTRLTVV.

This clonotype came up many times. The gene calls are TRBV6-5 and TRBJ1-2; perhaps TRBD1 as D (5 bases). Trimming took off 6 bases at V and 8 bases at J, with 16 bases between the two ends. Germline assignment: CDR1 MNHEY and CDR2 SVGAGI. This CDR3 spans 13 amino acids. This chain's CDR3 is CASSKSDSSGYTF. As DNA, the CDR3 is TGTGCCAGCAGCAAGAGCGACAGTTCCGGCTACACCTTC.

This clonotype was observed many times. The chain employs TRBV15 and TRBJ2-3, with no clear D. The CDR3 totals 15 residues. Trimming removed 1 base from V and 0 bases from J, with 8 bases in between. The germline V gene encodes CDR1 LNHNV and CDR2 YYDKDF (reference sequence). The DNA of the CDR3 is TGTGCCACCAGCAGAGCCGGCTCTAGCACAGATACGCAGTATTTT. This encodes CATSRAGSSTDTQYF.

The rearrangement joins TRBV11-2 to TRBJ2-3; no firm D call. This CDR3 is 14 amino acids long. Trimming stripped 0 bases from V and 2 bases from J, with 6 bases between. Germline V gene sequence: CDR1 SGHAT, CDR2 FQNNGV. CDR3 in DNA: TGTGCCAGCAGCTTAGACACCCCCACAGATACGCAGTATTTT. This sequence encodes CASSLDTPTDTQYF. Based on the CDR3 plus reference TRBV11-2 and TRBJ2-3, the full variable domain is EAGVAQSPRYKIIEKRQSVAFWCNPISGHATLYWYQQILGQGPKLLIQFQNNGVVDDSQLPKDRFSAERLKGVDSTLKIQPAKLEDSAVYLCASSLDTPTDTQYFGPGTRLTVL.

This clonotype showed up many times. The rearrangement links TRBV12-3 or TRBV12-4 to TRBJ1-2; no clear D gene. Trimming removed 7 bases from V and 7 bases from J, with 22 bases in between. This CDR3 has 15 residues. CDR3 protein: CASTPWVPDLGGYTF. CDR3 bases: TGTGCCAGCACCCCTTGGGTTCCGGACTTGGGTGGCTACACCTTC.

This clonotype occurred many times. The chain carries TRBV30 and TRBJ1-1, with 8 bases fitting TRBD1. J lost 5 bases, V lost 2 bases, and 4 bases had no gene match. CDR1 and CDR2 from the germline V gene are GTSNPN and SVGIG (reference sequence). The CDR3 is made up of 13 amino acids. The CDR3 DNA reads TGTGCCTGGAGTACTACAGGGGGGACTGAAGCTTTCTTT. It specifies CAWSTTGGTEAFF.

This clonotype appeared a few times. The rearrangement links TRBV7-8 to TRBJ1-5; D ambiguous. The CDR3 is made up of 15 amino acids. With 2 bases removed from V and 0 bases from J, the gap between germline ends came to 8 bases. Germline values: CDR1 SGHVS, CDR2 FQNEAQ. DNA for the CDR3: TGTGCCAGCAGCTTAATCACAAATAGCAATCAGCCCCAGCATTTT. Protein sequence: CASSLITNSNQPQHF.

To note about this clonotype: A much larger clonotype is one base distant, so this may be a read error. The chain carries TRBV5-6 and TRBJ2-3; possibly TRBD1 for D (6 bases). The CDR3 runs to 17 residues. The germline gives CDR1 SGHDT, CDR2 YYEEEE. CDR3 region: CASTMMTIGQWQDTQCF. CDR3 bases: TGTGCCAGCACAATGATGACGATCGGACAGTGGCAAGATACGCAGTGTTTT.

This clonotype was seen at least ten times. The rearrangement uses TRBV5-1 and TRBJ1-2; 7 bases fit TRBD1. The germline gives CDR1 SGHRS, CDR2 YFSETQ. The CDR3 loop spans 15 amino acids. V shed 2 bases and J 5 bases; nucleotides not matched to a gene: 9. Written as DNA, the CDR3 is TGCGCCAGCAGCTTCGGAAGCACAGGGGTATATGGCTACACCTTC. This encodes CASSFGSTGVYGYTF.

V is TRBV20-1 and J is TRBJ2-5; D is possibly TRBD1 (6 bases). The length of the CDR3 is 16 residues. CDR1 and CDR2 from the germline V gene are DFQATT and SNEGSKA (reference sequence). V gave up 1 base and J gave up 5 bases, with 20 bases separating them. CDR3 nucleotide sequence: TGCAGTGCTAGAGCTACACGGCAGGGGTTCCGCGAGACCCAGTACTTC. Amino acids: CSARATRQGFRETQYF.

A few counts support this clonotype. J is TRBJ1-1 and V is TRBV5-1; D is possibly TRBD1 (6 bases). Germline CDR1 and CDR2: SGHRS and YFSETQ. The CDR3 is made up of 14 amino acids. The V gene lost 3 bases and the J gene lost 3 bases, with 12 bases spanning the gap. The CDR3 region is CASSSGQGYTEAFF. The CDR3 nucleotides are TGCGCCAGCAGCTCCGGCCAGGGGTACACTGAAGCTTTCTTT.

This clonotype has at least ten counts. The chain uses TRBV7-9 and TRBJ2-3; D is possibly TRBD1 (6 bases). CDR1 SEHNR and CDR2 FQNEAQ come from the germline V gene (reference sequence). Trimming shortened V by 5 bases and J by 4 bases, and 10 bases separated the two germline ends. This CDR3 comprises 13 residues. The CDR3, as DNA: TGTGCCAGCAGCATACAGGGCCCAGATACGCAGTATTTT. This encodes CASSIQGPDTQYF.

There are a few counts of this clonotype. This rearrangement joins TRBV5-1 to TRBJ1-1, with D unresolved. Germline CDR1 SGHRS, CDR2 YFSETQ. The V end lost 0 bases, the J end lost 0 bases, and 6 bases lay between the germline ends. The CDR3 extends over 14 amino acids. CDR3 residues: CASSLEYMNTEAFF. The CDR3, as DNA: TGCGCCAGCAGCTTGGAGTATATGAACACTGAAGCTTTCTTT.

This clonotype was seen only a few times. V gene TRBV20-1 combines with J gene TRBJ1-1; D is unclear. Germline values: CDR1 DFQATT, CDR2 SNEGSKA (reference sequence). V lost 0 bases and J 6 bases, leaving 17 bases between the germline ends. The CDR3 covers 15 residues. This chain's CDR3 is CSARDGGLGYAEAFF. CDR3 DNA: TGCAGTGCTAGAGATGGCGGGTTGGGGTATGCTGAAGCTTTCTTT.

This clonotype was seen a few times. V gene TRBV3-1 combines with J gene TRBJ1-2; D is undetermined. V was pared by 0 bases and J by 0 bases, with 14 bases between. CDR1 is LGHDT, CDR2 YNNKEL, per germline (reference sequence). The CDR3 extends over 17 amino acids. The CDR3 region has the DNA TGTGCCAGCAGCCAAGACACGGACGGGCGATCTAACTATGGCTACACCTTC. Translation gives CASSQDTDGRSNYGYTF.